This T cell receptor beta chain was observed in a study of T cell repertoires in cytomegalovirus infection. On this clonotype: Antigen specificity is unknown.

TCRdb re-derived calls from the reads in MiXCR, one entry per CDR3 protein. The sample yields about 900,000 distinct CDR3 sequences, 30% to 40% seen once. V was pared by 0 bases and J by 12 bases, with 17 bases between. The germline V gene has CDR1 MNHEY and CDR2 SVGEGT. The CDR3 is made up of 14 amino acids. This sequence joins TRBV6-2 or TRBV6-3 and TRBJ1-2; D unclear. The sequence derives from a human donor in good health (CMV status not recorded). Some clones in this sample may be carry-over from other donors' samples. Specimen: cultured CD8+ T cells from PBMCs, collected from culture after CMV antigen stimulation. CDR3 nucleotide sequence: TGTGCCAGCAGTTACTCGGCAGGAACTCCTGTCAACACCTTC. This sequence encodes CASSYSAGTPVNTF.